This T cell receptor beta chain emerged from a study of cytomegalovirus exposure and HLA in healthy donors. Study-wide background: A prior study identified 117 million unique TCR beta sequences from around 180 million T cells. Findings and caveats of the study: An ancestry cluster, one associated with Asian ancestry, reportedly showed fewer N-insertions than the approximately 660-donor mean in a later analysis.

This clone is classed as medium-sized. The antigen remains undetermined. The same CDR3 also results from other DNA sequences found in this sample. In the PCR, 60 Vbeta and 13 Jbeta primers were used. The data were produced by immunoSEQ multiplex PCR, yet TCRdb's version contains in-frame clones alone and is incomplete. The sample lists 95,000 to 100,000 clones; around 77% were seen once. The CDR3 covers 14 residues. After removal of 1 base from V and 4 bases from J, the junction contained 0 bases not matched to a gene. Germline CDR1 is MNHNS and CDR2 is SASEGT. The sequencing input was PBMCs. The chain has TRBV6-1 and TRBJ2-3; 9 nucleotides align to TRBD1. The receptor comes from a man in his forties or fifties in good health and CMV-seronegative. This CDR3 reads CASSEGQGADTQYF. CDR3 DNA: TGTGCCAGCAGTGAAGGACAGGGGGCAGATACGCAGTATTTT.